Each of the 26 T cell receptor beta chains below was sequenced from the same sample in a study of blood T cell repertoires in COVID-19. TCRdb's copy holds only in-frame clones and misses some; the assay was immunoSEQ multiplex PCR. The table has around 150,000 clones, around 81% seen once. Sequences were obtained from peripheral blood. These receptor sequences come from a woman between 55 and 75 years old with active or convalescent COVID-19.

The J gene is TRBJ1-2, the V gene TRBV7-2, with a tentative D call TRBD1 (5 bases). This CDR3 region has 14 residues. Trimming shortened V by 5 bases and J by 4 bases, and 14 bases separated the two germline ends. Germline CDR1 and CDR2: SGHTA and FQGNSA. CDR3 nucleotides: TGTGCCAGCAGCGCGGACATTATTTCCTATGGCTACACCTTC. Its translation: CASSADIISYGYTF.

The chain couples TRBV5-1 to TRBJ2-7, with 9 bases lining up with TRBD1. Per germline, CDR1 SGHRS and CDR2 YFSETQ. The V gene end was trimmed by 4 bases and the J gene end by 6 bases; junction bases not matched to a gene: 5. The CDR3 totals 13 residues. CDR3 in DNA: TGCGCCAGCAGCCTAGTGACAGGGGGCGAGCAGTACGTC. Translation: CASSLVTGGEQYV.

This clone was observed a few times. V is TRBV5-5 and J is TRBJ1-1; the match to TRBD1 covers 8 bases. Trimming took 0 bases from V and 3 from J; bases not matched to a gene: 4. Germline V gene data show CDR1 as SGHKS and CDR2 as YYEKEE (reference sequence). This CDR3 region has 15 residues. CDR3 DNA sequence: TGTGCCAGCAGCTTGGAAACAGGGGGGTACACTGAAGCTTTCTTT. It codes for CASSLETGGYTEAFF.

The chain has TRBV29-1 and TRBJ1-4, with TRBD1 as a possible D gene (5 bases). The CDR3 totals 14 residues. V was clipped by 5 bases and J by 4 bases, with 14 bases between them. Germline-derived CDR1 and CDR2 are SQVTM and ANQGSEA. In DNA, the CDR3 is TGCAGCGTTACCGACAGAACTGATAATGAAAAACTGTTTTTT. This encodes CSVTDRTDNEKLFF.

This clone came up a few times. The V call is TRBV15, the J call TRBJ2-2, with 7 nucleotides matching TRBD1. The germline gives CDR1 LNHNV, CDR2 YYDKDF (reference sequence). The CDR3 has 19 residues. V dropped 0 bases and J dropped 4; count of bases not matched to a gene: 14. In nucleotides, the CDR3 is TGTGCCACCAGCAGAGATCCCCCGGACAGGTTTAAGGGCACCGGGGAGCTGTTTTTT. Translating gives CATSRDPPDRFKGTGELFF.

The rearrangement links TRBV19 to TRBJ1-5; 7 nucleotides agree with TRBD1. Per the germline V gene, CDR1 is LNHDA and CDR2 is SQIVND (reference sequence). J gave up 4 bases and V 5 bases, and 5 bases lay outside the gene matches. This CDR3 region has 14 residues. CDR3 bases: TGTGCCAGTAGTCCCCGGGACAGAAATCAGCCCCAGCATTTT. It codes for CASSPRDRNQPQHF.

The chain uses TRBV15 and TRBJ2-2; D may be TRBD1 (7 bases). CDR3 length: 14 amino acids. CDR1 and CDR2 (germline): LNHNV, YYDKDF (reference sequence). V gave up 5 bases and J gave up 2 bases, with 9 bases separating them. DNA of the CDR3: TGTGCCACCAGCGGAGGGGGCAACACCGGGGAGCTGTTTTTT. Its protein product is CATSGGGNTGELFF.

The CDR3 DNA follows: TGTGCCAGCAGCCATGCGGCTAGCGGGCACAATGAGCAGTTCTTC. Translated: CASSHAASGHNEQFF. This chain joins TRBV16 and TRBJ2-1; 8 nucleotides match TRBD2. The CDR3 sequence is 15 residues long. Germline V lookup: CDR1 KGHSY, CDR2 FQNENV. V dropped 3 bases and J dropped 5; count of bases not matched to a gene: 6.

The chain couples TRBV7-9 to TRBJ1-1, with a possible D match to TRBD1 (5 bases). CDR1 and CDR2 from the germline V gene are SEHNR and FQNEAQ (reference sequence). V lost 3 bases to trimming and J lost 4 bases, with 15 bases between them. This CDR3 is built from 15 residues. The CDR3 coding sequence is TGTGCCAGCAGCTTGGACCAAGGGGAGGCCACTGAAGCTTTCTTT. Its translation is CASSLDQGEATEAFF.

V is TRBV20-1 and J is TRBJ2-5, with D perhaps TRBD1 (6 bases). V shed 3 bases and J shed 5 bases, with 13 bases lying between them. CDR3 length equals 13 residues. The V gene's germline CDR1 is DFQATT and CDR2 SNEGSKA (reference sequence). CDR3 protein: CSASPEGVETQYF. The CDR3 region has the DNA TGCAGTGCTAGTCCTGAGGGGGTTGAGACCCAGTACTTC.

The chain uses TRBV24-1 and TRBJ2-3; 13 bases are shared with TRBD2. Per germline, CDR1 KGHDR and CDR2 SFDVKD. The CDR3 totals 18 residues. V lost 0 bases, J lost 12 bases, and 14 bases stayed unmatched. This CDR3 reads CATSDLQISLAGGPGQYF. CDR3 bases: TGTGCCACCAGTGATTTGCAAATCTCACTAGCGGGAGGGCCGGGTCAGTATTTT.

In nucleotides, the CDR3 is TGCGCCAGCAGCTTGATCGCGGGCGGTGAAAAACTGTTTTTT. Translation: CASSLIAGGEKLFF. The V and J genes are TRBV5-1 and TRBJ1-4, with D unclear. Trimming took 1 base from V and 7 from J, leaving 11 bases between them. Per the germline V gene, CDR1 is SGHRS and CDR2 is YFSETQ. The CDR3 totals 14 residues. Supplemented by reference TRBV5-1 and TRBJ1-4, the full variable domain reads KAGVTQTPRYLIKTRGQQVTLSCSPISGHRSVSWYQQTPGQGLQFLFEYFSETQRNKGNFPGRFSGRQFSNSRSEMNVSTLELGDSALYLCASSLIAGGEKLFFGSGTQLSVL.

The chain links TRBV27 to TRBJ2-7; D possibly corresponds to TRBD2 (5 bases). CDR3 size: 16 residues. The ends were cut back, 5 bases at V and 4 bases at J, with 21 bases in the middle. CDR1 MNHEY and CDR2 SMNVEV come from the germline V gene (reference sequence). The CDR3 DNA follows: TGTGCCAGCAGTCCTACGGGCTGGGAGCCCGTTTACGAGCAGTACTTC. This codes for CASSPTGWEPVYEQYF.

In its sample, this clone was seen once. The rearrangement joins TRBV3-1 (or the pseudogene TRBV3-2) to TRBJ2-5; TRBD1 is a possible D gene (5 bases). This CDR3 is 15 amino acids long. V was shortened by 1 base and J by 0 bases, with 9 bases between the two germline ends. Germline CDR1 LGHDT, CDR2 YNNKEL (reference sequence). The CDR3 is CASSQGSQDQETQYF. CDR3 DNA sequence: TGTGCCAGCAGCCAAGGTTCACAGGACCAAGAGACCCAGTACTTC.

This chain joins TRBV11-2 and TRBJ2-7; 11 bases fit TRBD2. Trimming took 5 bases from V and 3 from J; bases not matched to a gene: 6. The CDR3 has 15 amino acids. From germline, CDR1 is SGHAT and CDR2 FQNNGV. As DNA, the CDR3 is TGTGCCAGCAGCGCCGGACTAGCGGGTGTCTACGAGCAGTACTTC. Protein product: CASSAGLAGVYEQYF.

This clone was observed a few times. In the same sample, other DNA sequences code for this CDR3. The CDR3 protein is CASTVSNQPQHF. CDR3 bases: TGTGCCAGCACCGTCAGCAATCAGCCCCAGCATTTT. The chain has TRBV28 and TRBJ1-5; no reliable D call. V was cut by 7 bases and J by 1 base, with 5 bases left in between. The CDR3 consists of 12 residues. Germline V lookup: CDR1 MDHEN, CDR2 SYDVKM.

This chain connects TRBV19 to TRBJ2-1; TRBD2 aligns across 9 bases. The CDR3 has 14 residues. V lost 10 bases, J lost 9 bases, and 13 bases stayed unmatched. The V gene's germline CDR1 is LNHDA and CDR2 SQIVND (reference sequence). Written as DNA, the CDR3 is TGTGCCACTCAACTAGCGGGCACCTTGGGTGAGCAGTTCTTC. Translating gives CATQLAGTLGEQFF.

The chain carries TRBV2 and TRBJ2-3; 8 nucleotides match TRBD1. V was clipped by 6 bases and J by 4 bases; unmatched bases: 9. In germline, CDR1 is SNHLY, CDR2 FYNNEI. This CDR3 region has 15 residues. The CDR3 reads CASSIDRGGSDTQYF. The DNA for the CDR3 is TGTGCCAGCAGCATAGACAGGGGCGGTTCAGATACGCAGTATTTT.

In its sample, this clone was seen a few times. The chain links TRBV6-5 to TRBJ1-2; D might be TRBD1 (5 bases). Looked up from germline, CDR1 is MNHEY and CDR2 is SVGAGI. The CDR3 sequence is 12 residues long. V was shortened by 4 bases and J by 6 bases, with 9 bases between the two germline ends. The CDR3 is CASSSQVDGYTF. Here the CDR3 DNA reads TGTGCCAGCAGTTCACAGGTAGATGGCTACACCTTC.

V is TRBV3-1 (or the pseudogene TRBV3-2) and J is TRBJ2-2; the D gene is possibly TRBD1 (5 bases). CDR3 length: 14 residues. Trimming stripped 5 bases from V and 5 bases from J, with 12 bases between. Germline V gene lookup returns CDR1 LGHDT and CDR2 YNNKEL (reference sequence). The CDR3 sequence is CASSLATGTGELFF. For the CDR3, the DNA is TGTGCCAGCAGCTTAGCCACAGGTACCGGGGAGCTGTTTTTT.

In DNA, the CDR3 is TGCGCCAGCGGCAACTCCGACTACACCGGGGAGCTGTTTTTT. Encoded protein: CASGNSDYTGELFF. The chain uses TRBV5-1 and TRBJ2-2; D gene unclear. The CDR3 is made up of 14 amino acids. The ends were cut back, 7 bases at V and 3 bases at J, with 13 bases in the middle. CDR1 and CDR2 (germline): SGHRS, YFSETQ. Full variable domain (rest looked up from reference TRBV5-1 and TRBJ2-2): KAGVTQTPRYLIKTRGQQVTLSCSPISGHRSVSWYQQTPGQGLQFLFEYFSETQRNKGNFPGRFSGRQFSNSRSEMNVSTLELGDSALYLCASGNSDYTGELFFGEGSRLTVL.

This clone came up a few times. V gene TRBV27 combines with J gene TRBJ2-1; the D gene is possibly TRBD2 (6 bases). Trimming removed 5 bases at V and 9 bases at J, with 26 bases between. The CDR3 loop spans 17 amino acids. The germline V gene has CDR1 MNHEY and CDR2 SMNVEV (reference sequence). CDR3 sequence reads: CASSPQLTRIGVGEQFF. The DNA of the CDR3 is TGTGCCAGCAGTCCACAACTGACTAGAATAGGAGTGGGTGAGCAGTTCTTC.

Worth noting for this clone: Germline and junction disagree at one end, which may indicate a read error. The rearrangement uses TRBV7-7 and TRBJ2-3; 9 bases fit TRBD2. Per the germline V gene, CDR1 is SSHAT and CDR2 is FNYEAQ (reference sequence). The CDR3 length is 15 residues. The CDR3 DNA reads as TGTGCTAGCAGCCCAGGACTAGCGAAGAAGGATACGCAGTATTTT. It codes for CASSPGLAKKDTQYF.

The V call is TRBV2, the J call TRBJ2-1; no clear D. Trimming took off 0 bases at V and 4 bases at J, with 4 bases between the two ends. This CDR3 contains 13 residues. CDR1 is SNHLY and CDR2 is FYNNEI in the germline V gene. CDR3 region: CASSEAFYNEQFF. The CDR3 DNA follows: TGTGCCAGCAGTGAAGCCTTTTACAATGAGCAGTTCTTC.

The chain carries TRBV2 and TRBJ2-5; 10 bases fit TRBD1. There are 15 residues in the CDR3. V shed 7 bases and J 5 bases; nucleotides not matched to a gene: 10. Germline V gives CDR1 SNHLY, CDR2 FYNNEI. CDR3 region: CASMGDRGLLETQYF. The CDR3 coding sequence is TGTGCCAGCATGGGTGACAGGGGGCTACTGGAGACCCAGTACTTC.

The rearrangement joins TRBV14 to TRBJ2-1; maybe TRBD1 (6 bases). Looked up from germline, CDR1 is SGHDN and CDR2 is FVKESK. This CDR3 contains 15 residues. V was cut by 3 bases and J by 0 bases, with 9 bases left in between. The CDR3 DNA is TGTGCCAGCAGCCAGGGGGCGAGCTCCTACAATGAGCAGTTCTTC. As protein: CASSQGASSYNEQFF. The variable domain in full, completed from reference TRBV14 and TRBJ2-1, reads EAGVTQFPSHSVIEKGQTVTLRCDPISGHDNLYWYRRVMGKEIKFLLHFVKESKQDESGMPNNRFLAERTGGTYSTLKVQPAELEDSGVYFCASSQGASSYNEQFFGPGTRLTVL.